This T cell receptor beta chain emerged from a study of T cell responses to AZD1222 COVID-19 vaccine. Looked up from germline, CDR1 is MNHEY and CDR2 is SVGAGI. The CDR3 sequence is 15 residues long. Unmatched junction bases numbered 6, after V lost 2 bases and J lost 4 bases. The assay was immunoSEQ multiplex PCR, and TCRdb's table has in-frame clones only and misses some. Of about 200,000 clones detected, just over 90% appear once; the ten largest clones hold about 1%. This clone appeared once. The genes are TRBV6-5 and TRBJ1-1; 8 nucleotides line up with TRBD1. The sample here was peripheral blood, taken on day 0 of MenACWY control vaccination. This clonotype was obtained from an adult in good health. CDR3 sequence: CASSYPTGAGTEAFF. The CDR3 nucleotides read TGTGCCAGCAGTTACCCGACAGGGGCGGGCACTGAAGCTTTCTTT.